One T cell receptor (beta chain) is described in this entry. Its antigen remains unknown. Sequenced by immunoSEQ multiplex PCR; TCRdb stores in-frame clones only, minus some. Among around 100,000 clones listed, 80% to 95% were seen once. The sample is drawn from a study of T cell repertoires and HLA-DP antigens. Notes on the study in general: Responder cells were total CD4+ cells with a HeLa antigen-presenting system. Previously undetected clones averaged about 33% and 55% against the two alleles respectively.

This CDR3 has 15 amino acids. V was clipped by 3 bases and J by 2 bases; unmatched bases: 3. From germline, CDR1 is KGHSH and CDR2 LQKENI. This sequence was found in a woman aged 18-35 years in good health and CMV-seronegative. V usage is TRBV18 and J usage is TRBJ1-2; 10 bases agree with TRBD1. The sequencing input was CD4+ T cells from PBMCs. The CDR3 sequence is CASSPGTGDNYGYTF. DNA of the CDR3: TGTGCCAGCTCACCCGGGACAGGGGACAACTATGGCTACACCTTC. The full variable domain, its missing parts supplied by reference TRBV18 and TRBJ1-2, is NAGVMQNPRHLVRRRGQEARLRCSPMKGHSHVYWYRQLPEEGLKFMVYLQKENIIDESGMPKERFSAEFPKEGPSILRIQQVVRGDSAAYFCASSPGTGDNYGYTFGSGTRLTVV.